This T cell receptor beta chain was identified during a study of OX40 agonist ivuxolimab in advanced cancers. This CDR3 is built from 14 residues. Trimming removed 0 bases at V and 1 base at J, with 5 bases between. Germline CDR1 is SGHRS and CDR2 is YFSETQ. Method: immunoSEQ multiplex PCR; TCRdb's copy keeps in-frame clones and lacks some. The data contain about 80,000 clones, around 85% of them seen just once; the ten biggest clones take up under 2.5%. The TCR was taken from an adult with an advanced solid tumor such as melanoma, head and neck, liver or kidney cancer. The J gene is TRBJ1-5, the V gene TRBV5-1; unclear D gene. This specimen was CD4+ or CD8+ T cells sorted from blood, taken in a trial of the OX40 agonist ivuxolimab. The CDR3 region has the DNA TGCGCCAGCAGCTTGGCCGGGAGCAATCAGCCCCAGCATTTT. Protein product: CASSLAGSNQPQHF.